This passage covers 8 T cell receptor beta chains from one sample sequenced in a study of T cell responses to AZD1222 COVID-19 vaccine. The table came from immunoSEQ multiplex PCR; TCRdb's copy has only in-frame clones and leaves some out. The sample lists 150,000 or so clones; around 89% were seen once. The sample was peripheral blood, taken on day 0 of AZD1222 vaccination. These receptors were collected from an adult in good health.

The V and J genes are TRBV10-1 and TRBJ2-1; D may correspond to TRBD1 or TRBD2 (5 bases each). Trimming stripped 4 bases from V and 0 bases from J, with 10 bases between. The CDR3 is 15 residues long. Germline V gene data show CDR1 as WNHNN and CDR2 as SYGVQD (reference sequence). CDR3 bases: TGCGCCAGCAGTGCCGGGACCCGCTCCTACAATGAGCAGTTCTTC. Its translation: CASSAGTRSYNEQFF.

The chain joins TRBV12-3 or TRBV12-4 to TRBJ1-1; D not certain. V lost 6 bases and J 0 bases, leaving 5 bases between the germline ends. The CDR3 runs 12 residues. The CDR3 bases are TGTGCCAGCAGGGACGTGAACACTGAAGCTTTCTTT. Amino acid sequence: CASRDVNTEAFF.

The CDR3 bases are TGTGCCAGCAGCTTAGCAGCGGGGACAGGGAAGGCCTCGAACACCGGGGAGCTGTTTTTT. This translates into CASSLAAGTGKASNTGELFF. The chain recombines TRBV7-6 with TRBJ2-2; TRBD1 matches 9 bases. This CDR3 comprises 20 residues. In germline, CDR1 is SGHVS, CDR2 FNYEAQ. Trimming removed 0 bases from V and 0 bases from J; junction bases left unmatched: 11.

The chain recombines TRBV7-2 with TRBJ1-1, with TRBD1 as a possible D gene (5 bases). This CDR3 is built from 14 residues. V was clipped by 5 bases and J by 0 bases, with 10 bases between them. Germline values: CDR1 SGHTA, CDR2 FQGNSA. CDR3 protein: CASSQGRLNTEAFF. In DNA form, the CDR3 reads TGTGCCAGCAGCCAGGGACGGCTGAACACTGAAGCTTTCTTT.

The chain couples TRBV28 to TRBJ1-2, with 9 bases identical to TRBD1. The CDR3 totals 14 residues. The germline V gene has CDR1 MDHEN and CDR2 SYDVKM. After removal of 6 bases from V and 2 bases from J, the junction contained 4 bases not matched to a gene. The CDR3 sequence: CASSPGTGNYGYTF. The CDR3 DNA sequence: TGTGCCAGCAGCCCGGGGACAGGGAACTATGGCTACACCTTC.

In its sample, this clone was seen a few times. The chain has TRBV12-5 and TRBJ1-5; D call uncertain. Trimming removed 2 bases at V and 4 bases at J, with 6 bases between. Per germline, CDR1 LGHNT and CDR2 FRNRAP. The CDR3 length is 13 residues. In DNA form, the CDR3 reads TGTGCTAGTGGTTTGAGACTGAATCAGCCCCAGCATTTT. Its protein is CASGLRLNQPQHF.

The J gene is TRBJ1-1, the V gene TRBV24-1; a possible D gene is TRBD1 (6 bases). There are 15 residues in the CDR3. The V end lost 4 bases, the J end lost 3 bases, and 14 bases lay between the germline ends. In germline, CDR1 is KGHDR, CDR2 SFDVKD. CDR3: CATSDPRGADTEAFF. In DNA, the CDR3 is TGTGCCACCAGTGACCCACGGGGGGCCGACACTGAAGCTTTCTTT.

The CDR3 sequence: CASSRGSSTDTQYF. The CDR3 coding sequence is TGTGCCAGCAGCAGGGGTAGCTCCACAGATACGCAGTATTTT. The chain employs TRBV28 and TRBJ2-3; TRBD1 might be the D (6 bases). The CDR3 totals 14 residues. Germline V gene lookup returns CDR1 MDHEN and CDR2 SYDVKM. The V and J ends lost 6 bases and 2 bases respectively, with 12 bases between them. Full variable domain (missing parts from reference TRBV28 and TRBJ2-3): DVKVTQSSRYLVKRTGEKVFLECVQDMDHENMFWYRQDPGLGLRLIYFSYDVKMKEKGDIPEGYSVSREKKERFSLILESASTNQTSMYLCASSRGSSTDTQYFGPGTRLTVL.